These T cell receptor beta chains were read from a single sample in a study of identical twins. TCRdb re-analysed the 5' RACE reads in MiXCR, keeping a single row per CDR3 protein. The sample shows 400,000 to 550,000 distinct CDR3 sequences, approximately 15% of them seen only once. These data also formed part of another study, on yellow fever vaccine responses in identical twins.

Sequenced material: CD4+ T cells sorted from blood. The receptors come from a woman aged 18-35 years in good health. The CDR3 runs from the conserved cysteine through the conserved F or W. The D gene is left open where the match is weak. Clone size is shown for a subset of rows, as once, few, many or a class of expanded clone.

cdr3_aa: CAFCLGTGGFSSYNEQFF
cdr3_nt: TGTGCCTTCTGTTTAGGGACAGGGGGCTTCAGCTCCTACAATGAGCAGTTCTTC
j_call: TRBJ2-1
clone_size: NA
d_call: TRBD1
v_call: TRBV12-3/TRBV12-4

cdr3_aa: CASTPESTYEQYF
cdr3_nt: TGTGCCAGCACCCCGGAATCAACCTACGAGCAGTACTTC
j_call: TRBJ2-7
clone_size: few
d_call: NA
v_call: TRBV12-3/TRBV12-4

cdr3_aa: CASSGGSLRNEQFF
cdr3_nt: TGTGCCAGCAGCGGGGGTTCCCTCCGCAATGAGCAGTTCTTC
j_call: TRBJ2-1
clone_size: NA
d_call: NA
v_call: TRBV7-2

cdr3_aa: CSASPRLLLGYEQYF
cdr3_nt: TGCAGTGCTAGCCCCAGACTCCTTCTGGGCTACGAGCAGTACTTC
j_call: TRBJ2-7
clone_size: many
d_call: NA
v_call: TRBV20-1

cdr3_aa: CASRIPGTGVGETQYF
cdr3_nt: TGCGCCAGCAGGATACCCGGGACAGGGGTTGGGGAGACCCAGTACTTC
j_call: TRBJ2-5
clone_size: NA
d_call: TRBD1
v_call: TRBV5-1

cdr3_aa: CASSLAGASAGELFF
cdr3_nt: TGCGCCAGCAGCTTAGCGGGGGCGTCGGCCGGGGAGCTGTTTTTT
j_call: TRBJ2-2
clone_size: many
d_call: TRBD2
v_call: TRBV5-1

cdr3_aa: CSASGGTLTDTQYF
cdr3_nt: TGCAGTGCTAGCGGTGGGACCCTCACAGATACGCAGTATTTT
j_call: TRBJ2-3
clone_size: many
d_call: NA
v_call: TRBV20-1

cdr3_aa: CASSESGTGSSYEQYF
cdr3_nt: TGTGCCAGCAGTGAGTCCGGGACAGGGAGCTCCTACGAGCAGTACTTC
j_call: TRBJ2-7
clone_size: few
d_call: TRBD1
v_call: TRBV25-1

cdr3_aa: CATFQGTSQSYNEQFF
cdr3_nt: TGTGCCACGTTCCAAGGTACTAGCCAGTCCTACAATGAGCAGTTCTTC
j_call: TRBJ2-1
clone_size: NA
d_call: NA
v_call: TRBV10-3

cdr3_aa: CASSATSGRVSYNEQFF
cdr3_nt: TGTGCCAGCAGCGCGACTAGCGGGAGGGTTTCCTACAATGAGCAGTTCTTC
j_call: TRBJ2-1
clone_size: NA
d_call: TRBD2
v_call: TRBV28

cdr3_aa: CSVDADANAYEQYF
cdr3_nt: TGCAGCGTTGACGCGGACGCCAACGCCTACGAGCAGTACTTC
j_call: TRBJ2-7
clone_size: many
d_call: NA
v_call: TRBV29-1

cdr3_aa: CASSLEGAYEQYF
cdr3_nt: TGCGCCAGCAGCTTGGAGGGGGCCTACGAGCAGTACTTC
j_call: TRBJ2-7
clone_size: many
d_call: NA
v_call: TRBV5-1

cdr3_aa: CASSAPGQGTVEQYF
cdr3_nt: TGTGCCAGCAGCGCTCCGGGACAGGGTACGGTCGAGCAGTACTTC
j_call: TRBJ2-7
clone_size: NA
d_call: TRBD1
v_call: TRBV3-1

cdr3_aa: CASAPGRTNEQFF
cdr3_nt: TGTGCCAGCGCTCCTGGACGGACCAATGAGCAGTTCTTC
j_call: TRBJ2-1
clone_size: NA
d_call: NA
v_call: TRBV6-6

cdr3_aa: CASSEFDRGNTIYF
cdr3_nt: TGTGCCAGCTCCGAGTTCGACAGAGGAAACACCATATATTTT
j_call: TRBJ1-3
clone_size: few
d_call: NA
v_call: TRBV18

cdr3_aa: CASRTTSGISFF
cdr3_nt: TGTGCCAGCCGAACGACTAGCGGGATCTCGTTCTTC
j_call: TRBJ2-1
clone_size: NA
d_call: TRBD2
v_call: TRBV6-5

cdr3_aa: CASTLFPILNTGELFF
cdr3_nt: TGTGCCAGCACGCTGTTCCCTATCCTGAACACCGGGGAGCTGTTTTTT
j_call: TRBJ2-2
clone_size: NA
d_call: NA
v_call: TRBV7-2

cdr3_aa: CASSDGLGWAYNEQFF
cdr3_nt: TGTGCCAGCAGTGATGGACTAGGATGGGCGTACAATGAGCAGTTCTTC
j_call: TRBJ2-1
clone_size: few
d_call: TRBD2
v_call: TRBV6-1

cdr3_aa: CASSLALAGPYNEQFF
cdr3_nt: TGTGCCAGCAGCTTAGCCCTAGCGGGACCATACAATGAGCAGTTCTTC
j_call: TRBJ2-1
clone_size: few
d_call: TRBD2
v_call: TRBV11-3

cdr3_aa: CSASLPGYEQYF
cdr3_nt: TGCAGTGCTAGTCTACCGGGTTATGAGCAGTATTTT
j_call: TRBJ2-3
clone_size: NA
d_call: NA
v_call: TRBV20-1

cdr3_aa: CASRNTGGLNQPQHF
cdr3_nt: TGTGCCAGTAGAAATACAGGGGGCTTGAATCAGCCCCAGCATTTT
j_call: TRBJ1-5
clone_size: few
d_call: TRBD1
v_call: TRBV19

cdr3_aa: CATSATTGPASQPQHF
cdr3_nt: TGTGCCACCAGTGCCACGACAGGCCCTGCTAGTCAGCCCCAGCATTTT
j_call: TRBJ1-5
clone_size: many
d_call: NA
v_call: TRBV24-1

cdr3_aa: CASSLPQGAGRAFF
cdr3_nt: TGCGCCAGCAGCTTGCCGCAGGGGGCAGGGCGAGCTTTCTTT
j_call: TRBJ1-1
clone_size: NA
d_call: TRBD1
v_call: TRBV5-1

cdr3_aa: CATSRGGTAVEQYF
cdr3_nt: TGTGCCACCAGCAGGGGGGGGACGGCGGTCGAGCAGTACTTC
j_call: TRBJ2-7
clone_size: NA
d_call: TRBD2
v_call: TRBV15

cdr3_aa: CSASSSGGIGTDTQYF
cdr3_nt: TGCAGTGCTAGTAGCAGCGGGGGGATCGGCACAGATACGCAGTATTTT
j_call: TRBJ2-3
clone_size: many
d_call: TRBD2
v_call: TRBV20-1

cdr3_aa: CASSPRTNQETQYF
cdr3_nt: TGTGCCAGCAGCCCCCGGACGAACCAAGAGACCCAGTACTTC
j_call: TRBJ2-5
clone_size: few
d_call: NA
v_call: TRBV11-2

cdr3_aa: CASSPDRQGAYEQYF
cdr3_nt: TGTGCCAGCAGCCCTGATCGACAGGGGGCTTACGAGCAGTACTTC
j_call: TRBJ2-7
clone_size: NA
d_call: TRBD1
v_call: TRBV7-9

cdr3_aa: CSASTSGVHNEQFF
cdr3_nt: TGCAGTGCTAGTACTAGCGGGGTACACAATGAGCAGTTCTTC
j_call: TRBJ2-1
clone_size: NA
d_call: TRBD2
v_call: TRBV20-1

cdr3_aa: CASSLRLPLAGGDNEQFF
cdr3_nt: TGTGCCAGCAGCTTGCGGCTCCCCCTAGCGGGGGGGGACAATGAGCAGTTCTTC
j_call: TRBJ2-1
clone_size: NA
d_call: TRBD2
v_call: TRBV5-5

cdr3_aa: CSASSGGVRETQYF
cdr3_nt: TGCAGTGCTTCTAGCGGGGGGGTCCGAGAGACCCAGTACTTC
j_call: TRBJ2-5
clone_size: NA
d_call: TRBD2
v_call: TRBV20-1

cdr3_aa: CSAAGLAVDEQFF
cdr3_nt: TGCAGTGCAGCGGGACTAGCTGTTGATGAGCAGTTCTTC
j_call: TRBJ2-1
clone_size: NA
d_call: TRBD2
v_call: TRBV20-1

cdr3_aa: CASSVVSGGATDTQYF
cdr3_nt: TGCGCCAGCAGTGTGGTGAGCGGGGGGGCCACAGATACGCAGTATTTT
j_call: TRBJ2-3
clone_size: NA
d_call: TRBD2
v_call: TRBV10-2

cdr3_aa: CASSRDRGNNEQFF
cdr3_nt: TGTGCCAGTAGCCGGGACAGGGGGAACAATGAGCAGTTCTTC
j_call: TRBJ2-1
clone_size: NA
d_call: TRBD1
v_call: TRBV19

cdr3_aa: CAIGGAGEETQYF
cdr3_nt: TGTGCCATCGGAGGAGCGGGGGAAGAGACCCAGTACTTC
j_call: TRBJ2-5
clone_size: NA
d_call: TRBD2
v_call: TRBV10-3

cdr3_aa: CAISLGVAGQNEQFF
cdr3_nt: TGTGCCATCTCCCTTGGCGTGGCAGGTCAGAATGAGCAGTTCTTC
j_call: TRBJ2-1
clone_size: NA
d_call: NA
v_call: TRBV10-3

cdr3_aa: CASSPPLSNEQFF
cdr3_nt: TGTGCCAGCAGTCCCCCCCTTTCAAATGAGCAGTTCTTC
j_call: TRBJ2-1
clone_size: NA
d_call: NA
v_call: TRBV12-3/TRBV12-4

cdr3_aa: CASSAIPGNEQFF
cdr3_nt: TGCGCCAGCAGTGCCATTCCTGGCAATGAGCAGTTCTTC
j_call: TRBJ2-1
clone_size: many
d_call: NA
v_call: TRBV10-1

cdr3_aa: CASSSLAGGNEQFF
cdr3_nt: TGTGCCAGCAGCTCCTTAGCGGGAGGAAATGAGCAGTTCTTC
j_call: TRBJ2-1
clone_size: few
d_call: TRBD2
v_call: TRBV5-4

cdr3_aa: CASKPYQGSYEQYF
cdr3_nt: TGTGCCAGCAAACCTTATCAGGGCTCCTACGAGCAGTACTTC
j_call: TRBJ2-7
clone_size: NA
d_call: NA
v_call: TRBV5-8

cdr3_aa: CASSTHGQGETEAFF
cdr3_nt: TGTGCCAGCAGCACCCACGGACAGGGTGAGACTGAAGCTTTCTTT
j_call: TRBJ1-1
clone_size: few
d_call: TRBD1
v_call: TRBV7-9

cdr3_aa: CATQGNNQPQHF
cdr3_nt: TGTGCCACACAGGGCAACAATCAGCCCCAGCATTTT
j_call: TRBJ1-5
clone_size: many
d_call: NA
v_call: TRBV10-3

cdr3_aa: CASSFSLDRGQWEQYF
cdr3_nt: TGTGCCAGCAGTTTCAGTTTGGACAGGGGCCAATGGGAGCAGTACTTC
j_call: TRBJ2-7
clone_size: NA
d_call: TRBD1
v_call: TRBV27

cdr3_aa: CSVVTVNTGELFF
cdr3_nt: TGCAGCGTTGTGACTGTGAACACCGGGGAGCTGTTTTTT
j_call: TRBJ2-2
clone_size: few
d_call: NA
v_call: TRBV29-1

cdr3_aa: CASSVTGVGETQYF
cdr3_nt: TGCGCCAGCAGCGTGACAGGGGTAGGAGAGACCCAGTACTTC
j_call: TRBJ2-5
clone_size: NA
d_call: TRBD1
v_call: TRBV5-1

cdr3_aa: CASSLLDIAAGELFF
cdr3_nt: TGTGCCAGCAGCTTGCTAGATATTGCCGCCGGGGAGCTGTTTTTT
j_call: TRBJ2-2
clone_size: few
d_call: NA
v_call: TRBV7-9

cdr3_aa: CASSFRGRGLTFSYEQYF
cdr3_nt: TGTGCCAGCAGTTTTAGGGGGCGGGGGCTAACCTTCTCCTACGAGCAGTACTTC
j_call: TRBJ2-7
clone_size: NA
d_call: NA
v_call: TRBV12-3/TRBV12-4

cdr3_aa: CASSPGAIRLDTEAFF
cdr3_nt: TGTGCCAGCAGCCCAGGGGCGATTCGCTTAGACACTGAAGCTTTCTTT
j_call: TRBJ1-1
clone_size: NA
d_call: NA
v_call: TRBV5-5

cdr3_aa: CASSPQGATQYF
cdr3_nt: TGTGCCAGCAGCCCCCAGGGAGCTACGCAGTATTTT
j_call: TRBJ2-3
clone_size: NA
d_call: NA
v_call: TRBV12-3/TRBV12-4

cdr3_aa: CASSPTRFYEQFF
cdr3_nt: TGTGCCAGCTCACCTACTAGATTCTATGAGCAGTTCTTC
j_call: TRBJ2-1
clone_size: NA
d_call: NA
v_call: TRBV18

cdr3_aa: CASTSQGLAGSSGELFF
cdr3_nt: TGTGCCAGCACCAGCCAGGGACTAGCGGGATCATCCGGGGAGCTGTTTTTT
j_call: TRBJ2-2
clone_size: few
d_call: TRBD2
v_call: TRBV6-2/TRBV6-3

cdr3_aa: CARRQSPGTSRSYNEQIF
cdr3_nt: TGTGCCAGACGGCAATCACCCGGGACTAGCAGATCCTACAATGAGCAGATCTTC
j_call: TRBJ2-1
clone_size: NA
d_call: TRBD2
v_call: TRBV2

cdr3_aa: CATSDRSGVSYNEQFF
cdr3_nt: TGTGCCACCAGTGATAGGAGCGGCGTCTCCTACAATGAGCAGTTCTTC
j_call: TRBJ2-1
clone_size: NA
d_call: NA
v_call: TRBV24-1